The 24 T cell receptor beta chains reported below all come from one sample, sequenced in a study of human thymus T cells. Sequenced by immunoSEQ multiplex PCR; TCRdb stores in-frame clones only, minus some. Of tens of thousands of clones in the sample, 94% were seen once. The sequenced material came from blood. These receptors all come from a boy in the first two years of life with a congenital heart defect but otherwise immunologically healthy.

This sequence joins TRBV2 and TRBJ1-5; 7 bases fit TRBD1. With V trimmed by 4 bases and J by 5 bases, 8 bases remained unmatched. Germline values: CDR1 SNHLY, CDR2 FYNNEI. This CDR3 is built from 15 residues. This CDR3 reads CASSADRPGDQPQHF. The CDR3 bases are TGTGCCAGCAGTGCGGACAGGCCGGGTGATCAGCCCCAGCATTTT. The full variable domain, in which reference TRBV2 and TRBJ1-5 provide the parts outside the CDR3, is EPEVTQTPSHQVTQMGQEVILRCVPISNHLYFYWYRQILGQKVEFLVSFYNNEISEKSEIFDDQFSVERPDGSNFTLKIRSTKLEDSAMYFCASSADRPGDQPQHFGDGTRLSIL.

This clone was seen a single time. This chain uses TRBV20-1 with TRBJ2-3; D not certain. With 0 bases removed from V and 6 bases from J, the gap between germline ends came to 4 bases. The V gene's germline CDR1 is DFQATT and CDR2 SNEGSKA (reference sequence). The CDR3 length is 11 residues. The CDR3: CSAREVDTQYF. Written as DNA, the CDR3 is TGCAGTGCTAGAGAGGTCGATACGCAGTATTTT.

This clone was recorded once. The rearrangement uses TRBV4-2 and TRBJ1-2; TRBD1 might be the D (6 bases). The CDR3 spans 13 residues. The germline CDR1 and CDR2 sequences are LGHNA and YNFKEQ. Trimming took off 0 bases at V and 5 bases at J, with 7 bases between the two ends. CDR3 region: CASSQDRGYGYTF. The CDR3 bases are TGTGCCAGCAGCCAAGACAGGGGATATGGCTACACCTTC.

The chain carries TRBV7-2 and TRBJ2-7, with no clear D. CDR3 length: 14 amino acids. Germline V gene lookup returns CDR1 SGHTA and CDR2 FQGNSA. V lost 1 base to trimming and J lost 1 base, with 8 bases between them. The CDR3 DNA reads TGTGCCAGCAGCTTAGTTCGTAGTTCCTACGAGCAGTACTTC. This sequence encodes CASSLVRSSYEQYF.

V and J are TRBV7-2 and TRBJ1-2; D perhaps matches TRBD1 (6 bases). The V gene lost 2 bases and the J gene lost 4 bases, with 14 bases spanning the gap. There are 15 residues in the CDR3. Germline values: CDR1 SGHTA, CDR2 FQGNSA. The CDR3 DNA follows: TGTGCCAGCAGCTTATGGGTCCAGGGGAGCTATGGCTACACCTTC. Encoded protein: CASSLWVQGSYGYTF.

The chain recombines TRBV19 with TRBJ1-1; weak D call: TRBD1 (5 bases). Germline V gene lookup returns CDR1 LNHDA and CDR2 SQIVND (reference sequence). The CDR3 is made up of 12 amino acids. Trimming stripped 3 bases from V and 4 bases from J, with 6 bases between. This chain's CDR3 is CASSMGGTEAFF. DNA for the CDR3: TGTGCCAGTAGTATGGGGGGCACTGAAGCTTTCTTT.

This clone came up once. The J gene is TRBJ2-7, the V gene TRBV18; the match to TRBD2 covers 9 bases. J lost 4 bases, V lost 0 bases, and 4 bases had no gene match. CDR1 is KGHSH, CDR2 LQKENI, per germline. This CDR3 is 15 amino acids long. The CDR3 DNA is TGTGCCAGCTCACCACCCGAGACTAGCGGATACGAGCAGTACTTC. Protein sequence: CASSPPETSGYEQYF.

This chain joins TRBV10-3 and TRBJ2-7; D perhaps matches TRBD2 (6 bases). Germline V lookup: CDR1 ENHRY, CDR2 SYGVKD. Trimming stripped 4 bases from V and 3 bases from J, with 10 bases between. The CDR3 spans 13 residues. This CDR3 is CAISVGGVYEQYF. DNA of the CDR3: TGTGCCATCAGTGTAGGAGGGGTCTACGAGCAGTACTTC.

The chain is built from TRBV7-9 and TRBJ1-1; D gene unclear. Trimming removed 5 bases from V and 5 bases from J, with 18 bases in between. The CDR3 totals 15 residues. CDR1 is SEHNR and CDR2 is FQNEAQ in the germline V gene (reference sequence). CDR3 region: CASSPRGGRETEAFF. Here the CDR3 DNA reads TGTGCCAGCAGCCCGCGGGGAGGGAGGGAGACTGAAGCTTTCTTT.

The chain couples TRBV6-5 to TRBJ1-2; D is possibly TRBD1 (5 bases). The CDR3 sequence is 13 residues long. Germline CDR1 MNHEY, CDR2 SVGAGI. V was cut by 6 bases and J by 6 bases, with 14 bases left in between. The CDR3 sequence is CASRPGLQNGYTF. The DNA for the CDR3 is TGTGCCAGCAGGCCGGGACTGCAGAATGGCTACACCTTC.

CDR3 nucleotides: TGTGCCAGCAGTCCCCCGGGGGGCGGGGAGCTGTTTTTT. This translates into CASSPPGGGELFF. This sequence joins TRBV28 and TRBJ2-2, with 7 bases that match TRBD2. J lost 7 bases, V lost 5 bases, and 4 bases had no gene match. Germline CDR1 is MDHEN and CDR2 is SYDVKM. CDR3 length: 13 amino acids.

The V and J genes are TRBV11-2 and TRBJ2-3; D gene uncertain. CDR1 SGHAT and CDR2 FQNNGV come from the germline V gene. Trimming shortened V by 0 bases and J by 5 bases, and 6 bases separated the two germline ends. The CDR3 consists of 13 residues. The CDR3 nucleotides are TGTGCCAGCAGCTTAGATAGCCGAGATACGCAGTATTTT. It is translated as CASSLDSRDTQYF.

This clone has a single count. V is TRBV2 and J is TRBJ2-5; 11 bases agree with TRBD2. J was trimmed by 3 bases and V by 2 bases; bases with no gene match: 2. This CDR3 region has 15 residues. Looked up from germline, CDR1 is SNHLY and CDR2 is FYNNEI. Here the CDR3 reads CASSELAGGKETQYF. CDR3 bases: TGTGCCAGCAGTGAACTAGCGGGGGGCAAAGAGACCCAGTACTTC.

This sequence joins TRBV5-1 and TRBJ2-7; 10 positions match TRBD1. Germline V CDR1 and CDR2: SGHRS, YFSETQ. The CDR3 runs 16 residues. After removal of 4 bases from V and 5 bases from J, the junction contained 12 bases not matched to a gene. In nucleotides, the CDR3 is TGCGCCAGCAGCGGAGGGTCGCGGGACAGGGGCGACGAGCAGTACTTC. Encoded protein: CASSGGSRDRGDEQYF.

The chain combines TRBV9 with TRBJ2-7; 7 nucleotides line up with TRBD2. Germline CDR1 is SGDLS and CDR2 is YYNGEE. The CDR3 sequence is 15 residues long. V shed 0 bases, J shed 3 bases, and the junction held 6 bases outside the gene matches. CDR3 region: CASSVGAGALYEQYF. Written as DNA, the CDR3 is TGTGCCAGCAGCGTAGGGGCGGGAGCACTCTACGAGCAGTACTTC.

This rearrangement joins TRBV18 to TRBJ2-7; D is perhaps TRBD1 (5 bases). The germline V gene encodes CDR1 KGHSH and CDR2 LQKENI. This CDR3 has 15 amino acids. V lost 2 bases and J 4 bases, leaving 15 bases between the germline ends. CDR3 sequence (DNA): TGTGCCAGCTCACCAGCGGTGACAGCCAGATACGAGCAGTACTTC. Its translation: CASSPAVTARYEQYF.

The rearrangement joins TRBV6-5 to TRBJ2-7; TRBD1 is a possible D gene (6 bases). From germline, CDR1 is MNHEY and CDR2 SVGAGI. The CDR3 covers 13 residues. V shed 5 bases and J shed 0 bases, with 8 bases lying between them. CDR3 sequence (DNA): TGTGCCAGCAGTCGGACAGACTCCTACGAGCAGTACTTC. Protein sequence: CASSRTDSYEQYF.

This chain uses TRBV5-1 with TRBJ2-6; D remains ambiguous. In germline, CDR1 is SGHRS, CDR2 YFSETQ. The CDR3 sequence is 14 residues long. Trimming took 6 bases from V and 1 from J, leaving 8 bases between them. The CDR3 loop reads CASNYLSGANVLTF. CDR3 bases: TGCGCCAGCAATTATCTTTCTGGGGCCAACGTCCTGACTTTC.

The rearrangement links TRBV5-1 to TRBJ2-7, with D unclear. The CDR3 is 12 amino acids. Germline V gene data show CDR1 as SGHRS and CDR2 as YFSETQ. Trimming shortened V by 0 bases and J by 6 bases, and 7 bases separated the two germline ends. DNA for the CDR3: TGCGCCAGCAGCTTGGAGTGGGGCGAGCAGTACTTC. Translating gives CASSLEWGEQYF.

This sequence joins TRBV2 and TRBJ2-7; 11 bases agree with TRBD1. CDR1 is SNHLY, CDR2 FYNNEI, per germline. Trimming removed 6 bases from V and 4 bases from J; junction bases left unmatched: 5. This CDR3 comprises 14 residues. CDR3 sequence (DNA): TGTGCCAGCAGCGGACAGGGGGCTCCGTACGAGCAGTACTTC. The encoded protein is CASSGQGAPYEQYF.

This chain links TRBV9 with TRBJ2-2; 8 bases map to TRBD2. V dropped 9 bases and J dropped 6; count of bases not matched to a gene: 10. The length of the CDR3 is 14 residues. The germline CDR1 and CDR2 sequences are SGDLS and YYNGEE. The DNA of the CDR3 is TGTGCCACCGCCCGGGGGGGTAAGGCCGGGGAGCTGTTTTTT. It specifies CATARGGKAGELFF.

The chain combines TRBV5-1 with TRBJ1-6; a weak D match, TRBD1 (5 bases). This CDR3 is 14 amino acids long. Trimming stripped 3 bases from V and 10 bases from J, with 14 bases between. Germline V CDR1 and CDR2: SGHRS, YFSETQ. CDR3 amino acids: CASSSGLTGSPLHF. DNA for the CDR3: TGCGCCAGCAGCTCGGGACTCACCGGGTCACCCCTCCACTTT.

Here the CDR3 reads CASSRGALEPDTQYF. The CDR3 DNA sequence: TGTGCCAGCAGCCGCGGGGCCCTGGAGCCAGATACGCAGTATTTT. The J gene is TRBJ2-3, the V gene TRBV5-4, with D possibly TRBD2 on 6 matching bases. CDR1 is SGHNT, CDR2 YYREEE, per germline (reference sequence). CDR3 length equals 15 residues. V lost 4 bases and J lost 4, with 16 bases in between.

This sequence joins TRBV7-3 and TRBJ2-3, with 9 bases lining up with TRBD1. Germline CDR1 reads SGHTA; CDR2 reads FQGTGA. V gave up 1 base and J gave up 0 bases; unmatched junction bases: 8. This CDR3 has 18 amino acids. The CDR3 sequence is CASSLKGTGWDSTDTQYF. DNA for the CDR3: TGTGCCAGCAGCTTAAAGGGGACAGGGTGGGATAGCACAGATACGCAGTATTTT.